The clone carrying this T cell receptor beta chain was picked up one time. CDR1 is SGHNT and CDR2 is YYREEE in the germline V gene (reference sequence). V lost 0 bases to trimming and J lost 6 bases; unmatched junction nucleotides: 8. The CDR3 has 16 residues. Profiling relied on immunoSEQ multiplex PCR, and the TCRdb table lists in-frame clones only, not all of them. The sample carries 300,000 to 450,000 clones, 80% to 90% recorded once. The data were taken from a study of cytomegalovirus exposure and HLA in healthy donors. This clonotype was obtained from a woman aged 18 to 35 in good health and CMV-seronegative. The chain carries TRBV5-4 and TRBJ2-2; 7 nucleotides align to TRBD2. The sequencing input was PBMCs. The CDR3 here is CASSLGGRGISGELFF. As DNA, the CDR3 is TGTGCCAGCAGCTTGGGTGGGCGGGGGATTTCCGGGGAGCTGTTTTTT.